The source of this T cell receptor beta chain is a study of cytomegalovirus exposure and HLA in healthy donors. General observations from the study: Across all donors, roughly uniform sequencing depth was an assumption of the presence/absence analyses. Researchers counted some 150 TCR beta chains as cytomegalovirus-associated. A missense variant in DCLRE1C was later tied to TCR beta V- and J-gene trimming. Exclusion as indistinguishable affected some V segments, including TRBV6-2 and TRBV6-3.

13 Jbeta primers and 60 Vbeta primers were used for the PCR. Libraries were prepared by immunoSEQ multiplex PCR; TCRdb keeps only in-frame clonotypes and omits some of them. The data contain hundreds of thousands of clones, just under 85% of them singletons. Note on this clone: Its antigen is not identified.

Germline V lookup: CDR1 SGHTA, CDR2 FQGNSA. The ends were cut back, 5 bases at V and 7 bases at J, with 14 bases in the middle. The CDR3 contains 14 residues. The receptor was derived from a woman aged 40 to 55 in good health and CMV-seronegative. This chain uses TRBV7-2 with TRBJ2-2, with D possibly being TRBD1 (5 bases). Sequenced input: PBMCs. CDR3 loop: CASSPARAGGELFF. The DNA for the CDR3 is TGTGCCAGCAGCCCCGCCAGGGCCGGCGGGGAGCTGTTTTTT.